One sample yielded the 20 T cell receptor beta chains listed below, sequenced in a study of blood T cell repertoires in COVID-19. Clones were sequenced by immunoSEQ multiplex PCR, and TCRdb holds only the in-frame ones, with some missing. In the table there are roughly 230,000 clones, 65% to 85% of which are singletons. Sequencing was performed on peripheral blood. The receptors derive from a man aged 35 to 55 with acute or convalescent COVID-19.

CDR3 amino acids: CASSLWTGLKTEAFF. CDR3 sequence (DNA): TGTGCCAGCAGCTTATGGACAGGACTCAAGACTGAAGCTTTCTTT. This sequence joins TRBV7-9 and TRBJ1-1; 7 positions agree with TRBD1. Per germline, CDR1 SEHNR and CDR2 FQNEAQ (reference sequence). The CDR3 consists of 15 residues. The V gene end was trimmed by 2 bases and the J gene end by 5 bases; junction bases not matched to a gene: 8.

The chain is built from TRBV4-2 and TRBJ2-1, with a possible D match to TRBD1 (6 bases). With 0 bases removed from V and 15 bases from J, the gap between germline ends came to 15 bases. Germline CDR1 reads LGHNA; CDR2 reads YNFKEQ. The CDR3 consists of 13 residues. The CDR3 sequence is CASSQDPRGRLFF. CDR3 sequence (DNA): TGTGCCAGCAGCCAAGATCCCAGGGGAAGGCTGTTCTTC.

J is TRBJ1-1 and V is TRBV6-5; 7 bases agree with TRBD1. The V segment lost 5 bases and the J segment 5 bases; nucleotides outside the gene matches: 5. Germline V gene data show CDR1 as MNHEY and CDR2 as SVGAGI. The CDR3 is made up of 13 amino acids. CDR3 coding DNA: TGTGCCAGCAGTATTACAGGGGAAACTGAAGCTTTCTTT. Translated: CASSITGETEAFF.

The chain couples TRBV28 to TRBJ1-3; tentative D call: TRBD1 (6 bases). Germline lookup yields CDR1 MDHEN and CDR2 SYDVKM. The CDR3 covers 15 residues. V was trimmed by 6 bases and J by 4 bases, leaving 16 bases between them. The CDR3 loop is CASRPGWGLGNTIYF. Here the CDR3 DNA reads TGTGCCAGCAGGCCCGGCTGGGGGCTAGGAAACACCATATATTTT.

V gene TRBV30 combines with J gene TRBJ2-7; D gene unclear. Germline loops: CDR1 GTSNPN, CDR2 SVGIG (reference sequence). The V end was cut by 2 bases, the J end by 0 bases, with 14 bases between. The CDR3 extends over 15 amino acids. CDR3 DNA: TGTGCCTGGAGTCCCGAGGCACGGAGCTCCTACGAGCAGTACTTC. It codes for CAWSPEARSSYEQYF.

This chain joins TRBV4-3 and TRBJ1-1; a possible D gene is TRBD1 (5 bases). With 3 bases removed from V and 1 base from J, the gap between germline ends came to 12 bases. Germline CDR1 reads LGHNA; CDR2 reads YSLEER. The CDR3 totals 15 residues. Here the CDR3 reads CASSQLGPTNTEAFF. The CDR3 DNA reads as TGCGCCAGCAGCCAGCTGGGGCCGACGAACACTGAAGCTTTCTTT.

The gene calls are TRBV6-2 or TRBV6-3 and TRBJ1-1; no definite D call. The CDR3 consists of 15 residues. CDR1 and CDR2 (germline): MNHEY, SVGEGT. Trimming pared 0 bases from V and 5 bases from J, leaving 13 bases between. CDR3 bases: TGTGCCAGCAGTTACTCTCAGGTCCCTTGGACTGAAGCTTTCTTT. Its translation is CASSYSQVPWTEAFF.

This chain uses TRBV2 with TRBJ2-4, with 7 bases fitting TRBD2. CDR3 length: 17 amino acids. Per the germline V gene, CDR1 is SNHLY and CDR2 is FYNNEI. V lost 3 bases, J lost 0 bases, and 8 bases stayed unmatched. The CDR3 DNA follows: TGTGCCAGCAGTGATTTTCTAGCGGTTATAGCCAAAAACATTCAGTACTTC. Translated: CASSDFLAVIAKNIQYF.

This chain joins TRBV5-1 and TRBJ1-6, with unresolved D. This CDR3 spans 13 amino acids. Germline CDR1 SGHRS, CDR2 YFSETQ. The V gene lost 3 bases and the J gene lost 3 bases, with 4 bases spanning the gap. The CDR3 region is CASSSYYNSPLHF. The CDR3 coding sequence is TGCGCCAGCAGCTCCTACTATAATTCACCCCTCCACTTT.

The chain uses TRBV3-1 (or the pseudogene TRBV3-2) and TRBJ2-7; possible D gene TRBD2, 6 bases. Deletions cut 5 bases from V and 0 bases from J, with 8 bases between. The CDR3 is 13 amino acids. The germline V gene encodes CDR1 LGHDT and CDR2 YNNKEL (reference sequence). Here the CDR3 reads CASSRTNSYEQYF. The CDR3 DNA reads TGTGCCAGCAGCAGGACTAACTCCTACGAGCAGTACTTC.

This clone has a single count. The chain links TRBV25-1 to TRBJ1-6; 7 bases map to TRBD1. The junction had 6 bases not matched to a gene; V was cut back by 3 bases and J by 7 bases. The CDR3 sequence is 15 residues long. Per germline, CDR1 MGHDK and CDR2 SYGVNS. The CDR3 DNA is TGTGCCAGCAGTGATCCCACAGGGGCCAATTCACCCCTCCACTTT. This translates into CASSDPTGANSPLHF. Full variable domain (outside the CDR3, taken from reference TRBV25-1 and TRBJ1-6): EADIYQTPRYLVIGTGKKITLECSQTMGHDKMYWYQQDPGMELHLIHYSYGVNSTEKGDLSSESTVSRIRTEHFPLTLESARPSHTSQYLCASSDPTGANSPLHFGNGTRLTVT.

V and J are TRBV7-9 and TRBJ1-6, with D unresolved. The V gene lost 6 bases and the J gene lost 9 bases, with 6 bases spanning the gap. Germline V gene sequence: CDR1 SEHNR, CDR2 FQNEAQ (reference sequence). The CDR3 has 11 residues. CDR3 DNA: TGTGCCAGCAGTTCAGGTTCACCCCTCCACTTT. As protein: CASSSGSPLHF.

This clone was counted only a few times. The chain is built from TRBV6-5 and TRBJ1-1; D unclear. V was trimmed by 2 bases and J by 5 bases, leaving 9 bases between them. From germline, CDR1 is MNHEY and CDR2 SVGAGI. This CDR3 contains 13 residues. The CDR3 DNA reads as TGTGCCAGCAGTTACAGGGCGGGAACTGAAGCTTTCTTT. Protein: CASSYRAGTEAFF.

This clone has a handful of counts. The chain joins TRBV28 to TRBJ1-4; 7 bases align to TRBD1. This CDR3 comprises 13 residues. Germline CDR1 reads MDHEN; CDR2 reads SYDVKM. V shed 10 bases and J 8 bases; nucleotides not matched to a gene: 10. CDR3 coding DNA: TGTGCCACCAGATGGACGACAGGGGAAAAACTGTTTTTT. Translated, it gives CATRWTTGEKLFF.

This chain connects TRBV4-1 to TRBJ1-4; D is undetermined. Trimming shortened V by 4 bases and J by 5 bases, and 8 bases separated the two germline ends. The germline V gene has CDR1 MGHRA and CDR2 YSYEKL. The CDR3 is made up of 13 amino acids. CDR3 sequence: CASSRWQNEKLFF. DNA of the CDR3: TGCGCCAGCAGCCGCTGGCAGAATGAAAAACTGTTTTTT.

This chain links TRBV3-1 (or the pseudogene TRBV3-2) with TRBJ2-7; D is ambiguous. The CDR3 is 14 residues long. Germline V CDR1 and CDR2: LGHDT, YNNKEL (reference sequence). V shed 0 bases and J shed 3 bases, with 9 bases lying between them. In DNA, the CDR3 is TGTGCCAGCAGCCAAGAGCCAGGTTTCTACGAGCAGTACTTC. This translates into CASSQEPGFYEQYF.

The rearrangement joins TRBV5-1 to TRBJ2-1; no reliable D call. The CDR3 spans 13 residues. Trimming pared 4 bases from V and 5 bases from J, leaving 10 bases between. Germline V lookup: CDR1 SGHRS, CDR2 YFSETQ. CDR3 nucleotide sequence: TGCGCCAGCAGCCCAGACGAGGACAATGAGCAGTTCTTC. It codes for CASSPDEDNEQFF.

As for this clone: This specimen includes other DNA sequences encoding the same CDR3. This chain connects TRBV9 to TRBJ1-2; the match to TRBD1 covers 7 bases. J lost 2 bases, V lost 4 bases, and 8 bases had no gene match. The V gene's germline CDR1 is SGDLS and CDR2 YYNGEE. The CDR3 runs to 15 residues. The CDR3 spells CASSRTLQGNYGYTF. In DNA, the CDR3 is TGTGCCAGCAGCCGAACATTACAGGGGAACTATGGCTACACCTTC.

The rearrangement links TRBV19 to TRBJ2-1, with D uncertain. Trimming left V 5 bases short and J 3 bases short, with 11 bases between. Germline assignment: CDR1 LNHDA and CDR2 SQIVND (reference sequence). The length of the CDR3 is 14 residues. The CDR3 coding sequence is TGTGCCAGTAGTCCGGTGGCGGTCTACAATGAGCAGTTCTTC. Protein product: CASSPVAVYNEQFF.

The gene calls are TRBV3-1 (or the pseudogene TRBV3-2) and TRBJ2-1, with 9 bases fitting TRBD2. Trimming at V came to 8 bases and at J to 7 bases, leaving 9 bases not matched to a gene. The CDR3 runs to 14 residues. Germline lookup yields CDR1 LGHDT and CDR2 YNNKEL (reference sequence). The CDR3 region is CASRPASGGNEQFF. CDR3 nucleotides: TGTGCCAGCCGCCCAGCAAGCGGGGGGAATGAGCAGTTCTTC.